One sample yielded the 3 T cell receptor beta chains listed below, sequenced in a study of CD8 T cells in ankylosing spondylitis. Each CDR3 protein gets one entry after TCRdb re-called the 5' RACE reads with MiXCR. The sample consists of under 400,000 distinct CDR3 sequences, 9.5% to 13% of them appearing once. The material sequenced was blood, either unsorted or a sorted T cell fraction (not recorded which). All receptors come from a female donor with ankylosing spondylitis or in good health (not recorded which).

Points on this clonotype: At one end, the junction sequence differs from germline, possibly due to a read error. The chain carries TRBV20-1 and TRBJ1-2; the D is unclear. CDR3 length equals 14 residues. Germline CDR1 is DFQATT and CDR2 is SNEGSKA (reference sequence). The CDR3 region has the DNA TGCAGTGCAGCCACCGGGCTGACAATCTATGGGTACACCTTC. This encodes CSAATGLTIYGYTF.

The chain recombines TRBV7-3 with TRBJ1-6; TRBD1 aligns across 9 bases. Germline trimming cut 0 bases from V and 6 bases from J; bases unmatched to any gene: 6. Germline V CDR1 and CDR2: SGHTA, FQGTGA. The CDR3 loop spans 17 amino acids. The CDR3 nucleotides read TGTGCCAGCAGCTTAACCCCTCCGGGACAGGGTAATTCACCCCTCCACTTT. Protein: CASSLTPPGQGNSPLHF.

The sample holds many counts of this clonotype. The V call is TRBV5-1, the J call TRBJ2-2, with 8 nucleotides matching TRBD1. Trimming cost V 2 bases and J 4 bases; bases outside gene matches: 4. Germline CDR1 and CDR2: SGHRS and YFSETQ. This CDR3 region has 15 residues. The CDR3 reads CASSFAGQGTGELFF. Written as DNA, the CDR3 is TGCGCCAGCAGCTTCGCTGGACAGGGCACCGGGGAGCTGTTTTTT.